This T cell receptor beta chain comes out of a study of blood T cell repertoires in COVID-19. Study background: Samples taken during acute and convalescent COVID-19 were collected in the United States, Italy and Spain. The cDNA or gDNA used as material had been derived from T cells, B-cell-depleted T cells, or PBMCs.

Under the authors' procedure: Estimation of nucleated cell counts was performed using reference gene primer amplification. This table comes from immunoSEQ multiplex PCR, and its TCRdb copy is limited to in-frame clones, with some not included. V and J calls and clone size are copied from that table; D and trimming were computed from the DNA. This table has 200,000 to 300,000 clones, 86% appearing once. Trimming took 0 bases from V and 3 from J; bases not matched to a gene: 14. Germline V lookup: CDR1 SGHVS, CDR2 FNYEAQ. This CDR3 comprises 18 residues. The specimen sequenced was peripheral blood. The clonotype originates from a man in his 60s with acute or convalescent COVID-19. V is TRBV7-6 and J is TRBJ2-7, with 7 nucleotides matching TRBD2. CDR3 sequence reads: CASSLALIGGRGVYEQYF. Written as DNA, the CDR3 is TGTGCCAGCAGCTTAGCGCTAATAGGCGGGAGAGGCGTCTACGAGCAGTACTTC.